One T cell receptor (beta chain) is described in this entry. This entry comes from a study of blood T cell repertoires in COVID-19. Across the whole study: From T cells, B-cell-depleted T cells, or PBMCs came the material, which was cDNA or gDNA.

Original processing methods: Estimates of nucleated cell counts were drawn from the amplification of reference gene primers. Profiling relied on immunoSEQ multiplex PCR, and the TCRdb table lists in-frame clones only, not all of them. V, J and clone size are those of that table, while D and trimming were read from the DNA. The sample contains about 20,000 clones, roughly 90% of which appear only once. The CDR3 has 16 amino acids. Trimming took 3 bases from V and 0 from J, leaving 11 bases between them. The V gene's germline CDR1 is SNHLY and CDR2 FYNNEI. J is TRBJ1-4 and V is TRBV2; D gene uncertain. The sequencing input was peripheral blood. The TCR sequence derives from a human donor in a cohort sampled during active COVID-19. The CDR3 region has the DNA TGTGCCAGCAGTGAGAGTGGGAGAACAACTAATGAAAAACTGTTTTTT. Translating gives CASSESGRTTNEKLFF.